This T cell receptor (beta chain) emerged from a study of Graves' ophthalmopathy and Graves' hyperthyroidism. This clonotype was counted ten times or more. Its antigen remains unknown. Lactation, pregnancy, uncontrolled infections and other autoimmune diseases were all grounds for excluding patients. Someone took the PBMCs out of 10 ml of fresh peripheral blood. Germline assignment: CDR1 SGHRS and CDR2 YFSETQ. The CDR3 sequence is 16 residues long. Losses at the gene ends were 4 bases for V and 3 bases for J; bases not matched to a gene: 10. Notes on the study in general: Most thyroid clonotypes with frequency above 0.001 were detected in blood too.

The TCR beta CDR3 regions underwent amplification from RNA transcripts. Second-round multiplex PCR followed a first-round RT-PCR using HTBI primers. TCRdb re-analysed the multiplex PCR reads in MiXCR, keeping a single row per CDR3 protein. Here the sample spans roughly 39,000 distinct CDR3 sequences, 50% being singletons. This chain joins TRBV5-1 and TRBJ1-3, with 7 positions matching TRBD1. The TCR sequence derives from an adult woman with stable Graves' hyperthyroidism. Sequencing was done on a sample of peripheral blood. CDR3 in amino acids: CASSLRTGIGGNTIYF. As DNA, the CDR3 is TGCGCCAGCAGCCTACGGACAGGTATCGGTGGAAACACCATATATTTT.